This T cell receptor beta chain derives from a study of blood T cell repertoires in COVID-19. Overall study: From the United States, Italy and Spain came samples of acute and convalescent COVID-19. PBMCs, B-cell-depleted T cells, or T cells provided the cDNA or gDNA that made up the material.

Notes on this clone: This specimen includes other DNA sequences encoding the same CDR3.

This CDR3 is built from 10 residues. Between the trimmed V and J ends, which lost 5 bases and 2 bases, there was a span of 3 bases. CDR1 is DFQATT, CDR2 SNEGSKA, per germline (reference sequence). How the authors handled the data: By means of reference gene primer amplification, nucleated cell counts were estimated. This table comes from immunoSEQ multiplex PCR, and its TCRdb copy is limited to in-frame clones, with some not included. V, J and clone size are those of that table, while D and trimming were read from the DNA. The data show 490,000 or so clones, about 85% seen once. The sample consisted of PBMCs or T cells enriched from blood (not recorded which). This chain uses TRBV20-1 with TRBJ1-2; the D is unclear. The origin of this receptor is an older woman who had recovered from COVID-19. CDR3 coding DNA: TGCAGTGCTGCGAACTATGGCTACACCTTC. Translating gives CSAANYGYTF.